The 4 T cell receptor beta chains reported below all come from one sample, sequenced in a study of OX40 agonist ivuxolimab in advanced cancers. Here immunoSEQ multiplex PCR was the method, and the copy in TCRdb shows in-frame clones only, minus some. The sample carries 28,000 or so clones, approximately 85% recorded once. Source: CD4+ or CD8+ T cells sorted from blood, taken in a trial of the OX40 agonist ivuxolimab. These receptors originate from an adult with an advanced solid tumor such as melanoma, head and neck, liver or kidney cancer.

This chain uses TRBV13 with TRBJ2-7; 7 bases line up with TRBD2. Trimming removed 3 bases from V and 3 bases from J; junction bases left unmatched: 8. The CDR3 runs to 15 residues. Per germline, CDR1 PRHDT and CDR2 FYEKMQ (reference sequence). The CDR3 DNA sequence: TGTGCCAGCAGCTTGGGAGGGGTCGGTCTCTACGAGCAGTACTTC. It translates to CASSLGGVGLYEQYF.

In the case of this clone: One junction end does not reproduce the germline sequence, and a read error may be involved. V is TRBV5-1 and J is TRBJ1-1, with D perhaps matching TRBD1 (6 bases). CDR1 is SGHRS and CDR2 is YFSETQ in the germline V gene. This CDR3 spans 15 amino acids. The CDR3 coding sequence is TGCGCCAGCCGCTTACCGGGACAACTGAACACTGAAGCTTTCTTT. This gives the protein CASRLPGQLNTEAFF.

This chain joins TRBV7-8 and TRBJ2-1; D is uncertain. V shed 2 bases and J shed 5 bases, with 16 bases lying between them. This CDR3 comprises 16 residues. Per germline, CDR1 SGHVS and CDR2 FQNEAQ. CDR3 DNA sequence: TGTGCCAGCAGCTTACCCGAATCTCGTACTGACAATGAGCAGTTCTTC. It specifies CASSLPESRTDNEQFF.

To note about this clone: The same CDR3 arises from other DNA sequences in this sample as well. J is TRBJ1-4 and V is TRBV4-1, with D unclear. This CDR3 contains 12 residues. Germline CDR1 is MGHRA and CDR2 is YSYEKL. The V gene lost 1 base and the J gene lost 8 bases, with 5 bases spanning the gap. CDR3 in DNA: TGCGCCAGCAGCCAAGCAGACGAAAAACTGTTTTTT. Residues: CASSQADEKLFF.